This TCR beta chain was recorded in a study of shared clonotypes between healthy human individuals. Study conclusions and caveats: Although depth was large, rarefaction showed that sequencing of the sorted subsets was incomplete.

With regard to this clone: Its antigen is unidentified.

Per germline, CDR1 SGHTA and CDR2 FQGNSA. The CDR3 sequence is 15 residues long. Trimming left V 3 bases short and J 7 bases short, with 15 bases between. Those who donated were healthy HIV-negative adults, with no recent acute infections or vaccinations reported. The donors were all Caucasian adults (living in Nashville, Tennessee). Subsets obtained from CD4+ cells comprised CD45RA+ naive and CD45RA-negative memory cells. The table came from immunoSEQ multiplex PCR; TCRdb's copy has only in-frame clones and leaves some out. The sample lists 850,000 to 1,200,000 clones, roughly 80% occurring once. The TCR was taken from a man younger than 30 in good health. This rearrangement joins TRBV7-2 to TRBJ1-4; the D gene is possibly TRBD1 (6 bases). What was sequenced was memory CD4+ T cells sorted from blood. Documented subset: CD45RA-negative fraction. The DNA of the CDR3 is TGTGCCAGCAGCTTTCAAGTGGGGGCATCTGAAAAACTGTTTTTT. It codes for CASSFQVGASEKLFF. Based on the CDR3 plus reference TRBV7-2 and TRBJ1-4, the full variable domain is GAGVSQSPSNKVTEKGKDVELRCDPISGHTALYWYRQSLGQGLEFLIYFQGNSAPDKSGLPSDRFSAERTGGSVSTLTIQRTQQEDSAVYLCASSFQVGASEKLFFGSGTQLSVL.